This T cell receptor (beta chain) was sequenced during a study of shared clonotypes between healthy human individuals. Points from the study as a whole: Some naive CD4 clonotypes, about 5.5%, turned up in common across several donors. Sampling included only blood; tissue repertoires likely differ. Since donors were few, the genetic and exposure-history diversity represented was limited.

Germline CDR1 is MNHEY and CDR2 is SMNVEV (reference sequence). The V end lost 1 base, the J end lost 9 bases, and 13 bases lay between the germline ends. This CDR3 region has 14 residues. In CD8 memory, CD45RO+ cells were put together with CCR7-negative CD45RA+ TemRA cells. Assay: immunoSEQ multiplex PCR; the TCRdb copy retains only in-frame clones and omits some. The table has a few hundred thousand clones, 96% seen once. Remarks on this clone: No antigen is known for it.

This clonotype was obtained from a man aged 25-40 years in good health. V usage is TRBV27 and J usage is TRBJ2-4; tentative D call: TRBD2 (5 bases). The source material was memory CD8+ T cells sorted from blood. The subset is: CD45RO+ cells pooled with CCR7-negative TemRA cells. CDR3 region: CASSLYTSGGIQYF. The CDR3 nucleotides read TGTGCCAGCAGTTTATATACTAGTGGCGGCATTCAGTACTTC.